This T cell receptor beta chain was sequenced in a study of blood T cell repertoires in COVID-19. As for the study in general: T cells, B-cell-depleted T cells, or PBMCs provided the cDNA or gDNA that served as material.

With V trimmed by 5 bases and J by 10 bases, 3 bases remained unmatched. CDR1 and CDR2 (germline): SGHTA, FQGTGA. CDR3 length: 13 residues. Profiled with immunoSEQ multiplex PCR; TCRdb holds only in-frame clones, not every one. This repertoire shows around 88,000 clones, 70% to 90% found once; its top ten account for around 3%. Sequenced material: peripheral blood. The receptor was derived from an elderly woman with acute or convalescent COVID-19. V gene TRBV7-3 combines with J gene TRBJ2-1; 12 bases map to TRBD2. CDR3 region: CASSRTSGTEQFF. As DNA, the CDR3 is TGTGCCAGCAGCCGGACTAGCGGGACCGAGCAGTTCTTC.